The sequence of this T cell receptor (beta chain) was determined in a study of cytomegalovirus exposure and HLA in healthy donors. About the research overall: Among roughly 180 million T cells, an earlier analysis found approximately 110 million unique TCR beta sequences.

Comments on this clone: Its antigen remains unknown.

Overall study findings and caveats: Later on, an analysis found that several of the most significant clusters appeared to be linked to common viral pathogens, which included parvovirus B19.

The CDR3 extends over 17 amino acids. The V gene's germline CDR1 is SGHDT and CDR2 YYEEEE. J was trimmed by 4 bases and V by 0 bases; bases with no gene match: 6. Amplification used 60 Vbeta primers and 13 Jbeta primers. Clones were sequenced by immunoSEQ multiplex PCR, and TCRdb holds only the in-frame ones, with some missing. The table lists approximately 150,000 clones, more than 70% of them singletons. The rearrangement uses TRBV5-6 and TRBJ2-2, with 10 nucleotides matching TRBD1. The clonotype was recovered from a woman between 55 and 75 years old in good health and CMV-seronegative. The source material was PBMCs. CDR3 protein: CASSLAGGQGRTGELFF. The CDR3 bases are TGTGCCAGCAGCTTGGCAGGGGGACAGGGGCGCACCGGGGAGCTGTTTTTT.